Each of the 21 T cell receptor beta chains below was sequenced from the same sample in a study of blood T cell repertoires in COVID-19. Data came from immunoSEQ multiplex PCR; TCRdb stores just in-frame clones and leaves some out. The sample has 210,000 or so clones, 87% seen once. The specimen sequenced was peripheral blood. The receptors were gathered from a young woman who had recovered from COVID-19.

The chain is built from TRBV30 and TRBJ2-7; D might be TRBD1 (5 bases). V was clipped by 2 bases and J by 4 bases, with 18 bases between them. Germline-derived CDR1 and CDR2 are GTSNPN and SVGIG (reference sequence). The CDR3 covers 15 residues. CDR3: CAWSTRVLGQYEQYF. The CDR3 DNA reads as TGTGCCTGGAGTACACGGGTCCTGGGGCAATACGAGCAGTACTTC.

The V and J genes are TRBV19 and TRBJ2-1; D unresolved. The germline gives CDR1 LNHDA, CDR2 SQIVND (reference sequence). V was trimmed by 3 bases and J by 12 bases, leaving 12 bases between them. The CDR3 consists of 12 residues. The CDR3 DNA follows: TGTGCCAGTAGTATTTCCGGGTATTCGCAGTTCTTC. This gives the protein CASSISGYSQFF.

The rearrangement uses TRBV19 and TRBJ1-5; 10 bases are shared with TRBD1. The CDR3 spans 15 residues. J was trimmed by 6 bases and V by 8 bases; bases with no gene match: 10. CDR1 and CDR2 (germline): LNHDA, SQIVND (reference sequence). This CDR3 is CASRYGQGEFQPQHF. CDR3 DNA sequence: TGTGCCAGTCGCTATGGACAGGGGGAGTTTCAGCCCCAGCATTTT.

This clone was seen just once. The V call is TRBV30, the J call TRBJ2-3; D not resolved. The germline V and J ends were trimmed by 1 base and 0 bases, with 5 bases remaining between them. The CDR3 runs 13 residues. Germline V gives CDR1 GTSNPN, CDR2 SVGIG (reference sequence). Here the CDR3 DNA reads TGTGCCTGGAGTGGCCAGAGCACAGATACGCAGTATTTT. Translated, it gives CAWSGQSTDTQYF.

The gene calls are TRBV20-1 and TRBJ1-1, with 9 bases lining up with TRBD1. CDR1 is DFQATT and CDR2 is SNEGSKA in the germline V gene (reference sequence). V lost 3 bases and J lost 6; bases outside the gene matches: 11. The CDR3 totals 15 residues. CDR3 amino acids: CSASTGGSGIAEAFF. Written as DNA, the CDR3 is TGCAGTGCTAGTACAGGGGGCTCAGGGATCGCTGAAGCTTTCTTT.

The rearrangement links TRBV6-2 or TRBV6-3 to TRBJ2-1; 10 bases are shared with TRBD2. V lost 4 bases, J lost 3 bases, and 3 bases stayed unmatched. CDR1 MNHEY and CDR2 SVGEGT come from the germline V gene. CDR3 length: 15 amino acids. In DNA, the CDR3 is TGTGCCAGCAGTTCCCGACTAGCGGGCTACAATGAGCAGTTCTTC. Protein sequence: CASSSRLAGYNEQFF.

V and J are TRBV14 and TRBJ1-2; D uncertain. Looked up from germline, CDR1 is SGHDN and CDR2 is FVKESK. Deletions cut 9 bases from V and 4 bases from J, with 15 bases between. CDR3 length: 13 residues. CDR3 protein: CASSSQMLYGYTF. CDR3 in DNA: TGTGCCAGTAGCTCACAAATGCTCTATGGCTACACCTTC.

The chain combines TRBV7-9 with TRBJ1-1; D gene unclear. This CDR3 has 12 residues. In germline, CDR1 is SEHNR, CDR2 FQNEAQ (reference sequence). Trimming cost V 5 bases and J 3 bases, with 7 bases left between them. The CDR3 DNA reads TGTGCCAGCAGCCAATTCCACACTGAAGCTTTCTTT. This codes for CASSQFHTEAFF. Full variable domain (outside the CDR3, taken from reference TRBV7-9 and TRBJ1-1): DTGVSQNPRHKITKRGQNVTFRCDPISEHNRLYWYRQTLGQGPEFLTYFQNEAQLEKSRLLSDRFSAERPKGSFSTLEIQRTEQGDSAMYLCASSQFHTEAFFGQGTRLTVV.

The V and J genes are TRBV24-1 and TRBJ2-5; 8 bases are a match to TRBD1. The CDR3 is made up of 15 amino acids. Germline CDR1 and CDR2: KGHDR and SFDVKD. V dropped 5 bases and J dropped 5; count of bases not matched to a gene: 9. Written as DNA, the CDR3 is TGTGCCACCAGTGCCCTACAGGGGGGACGCGAGACCCAGTACTTC. This translates into CATSALQGGRETQYF.

The chain links TRBV4-3 to TRBJ2-1; 7 nucleotides match TRBD2. The CDR3 consists of 15 residues. The trim removed 4 bases at V and 5 bases at J, leaving 8 bases unmatched. In germline, CDR1 is LGHNA, CDR2 YSLEER. CDR3 region: CASSRETSADNEQFF. In DNA, the CDR3 is TGCGCCAGCAGCCGGGAAACTAGCGCAGACAATGAGCAGTTCTTC.

The V call is TRBV28, the J call TRBJ1-1; D may be TRBD1 (6 bases). The germline V gene has CDR1 MDHEN and CDR2 SYDVKM. V was pared by 5 bases and J by 1 base, with 17 bases between. This CDR3 is built from 16 residues. CDR3 sequence (DNA): TGTGCCAGCAGTCCCCCGGACAGCCTCTGGAACACTGAAGCTTTCTTT. Protein product: CASSPPDSLWNTEAFF. Supplemented by reference TRBV28 and TRBJ1-1, the full variable domain reads DVKVTQSSRYLVKRTGEKVFLECVQDMDHENMFWYRQDPGLGLRLIYFSYDVKMKEKGDIPEGYSVSREKKERFSLILESASTNQTSMYLCASSPPDSLWNTEAFFGQGTRLTVV.

The CDR3 DNA is TGTGCCACCAGGTCGGGGGACCAGCCCCAGCATTTT. It is translated as CATRSGDQPQHF. This chain uses TRBV15 with TRBJ1-5, with a possible D match to TRBD1 (5 bases). Germline CDR1 LNHNV, CDR2 YYDKDF (reference sequence). The CDR3 spans 12 residues. Trimming stripped 6 bases from V and 7 bases from J, with 10 bases between.

V and J are TRBV4-3 and TRBJ2-1; D gene unclear. Germline lookup yields CDR1 LGHNA and CDR2 YSLEER. Trimming removed 2 bases at V and 7 bases at J, with 9 bases between. This CDR3 has 13 residues. The CDR3: CASSQKFRNEQFF. The CDR3 nucleotides are TGCGCCAGCAGCCAAAAATTTCGTAATGAGCAGTTCTTC.

This clone was seen repeatedly, ten times or more. This rearrangement joins TRBV7-9 to TRBJ2-2; no firm D call. CDR1 is SEHNR, CDR2 FQNEAQ, per germline (reference sequence). V lost 1 base and J lost 9, with 21 bases in between. The CDR3 spans 17 residues. In DNA, the CDR3 is TGTGCCAGCAGCTTAGGAGGTGTGGAGTCGCACGTCCGGGAGCTGTTTTTT. Protein: CASSLGGVESHVRELFF.

CDR3 amino acids: CASRAGLSSYEQYF. In nucleotides, the CDR3 is TGTGCCAGCAGGGCGGGACTCAGCTCCTACGAGCAGTACTTC. The chain carries TRBV6-8 and TRBJ2-7, with D maybe TRBD2 (6 bases). V dropped 6 bases and J dropped 0 bases, with 12 bases sitting between them. The CDR3 sequence is 14 residues long. The V gene's germline CDR1 is MNHGY and CDR2 SAAAGT.

This sequence joins TRBV4-1 and TRBJ2-7; 9 nucleotides line up with TRBD2. V was pared by 4 bases and J by 0 bases, with 7 bases of the junction left unmatched. From germline, CDR1 is MGHRA and CDR2 YSYEKL. The CDR3 spans 16 residues. In nucleotides, the CDR3 is TGCGCCAGCAGCCCATTAGCGGGGGTGAGCTCCTACGAGCAGTACTTC. It is translated as CASSPLAGVSSYEQYF.

With respect to this clone: This sample includes further DNA sequences coding for the same CDR3. The chain employs TRBV5-1 and TRBJ2-7; D is uncertain. Germline CDR1 reads SGHRS; CDR2 reads YFSETQ. V was cut by 0 bases and J by 6 bases, with 4 bases left in between. The CDR3 consists of 11 residues. CDR3 sequence reads: CASSLAGEQYF. CDR3 coding DNA: TGCGCCAGCAGCTTGGCGGGCGAGCAGTACTTC.

The gene calls are TRBV20-1 and TRBJ1-2; the match to TRBD1 covers 7 bases. The germline V gene has CDR1 DFQATT and CDR2 SNEGSKA (reference sequence). Trimming took 7 bases from V and 7 from J; bases not matched to a gene: 6. The CDR3 consists of 11 residues. As DNA, the CDR3 is TGCAGTGGAGACAGGGTTGTTGGCTACACCTTC. Residues: CSGDRVVGYTF.

The chain uses TRBV5-1 and TRBJ2-3, with D perhaps matching TRBD2 (6 bases). The CDR3 runs to 14 residues. The V end lost 2 bases, the J end lost 1 base, and 8 bases lay between the germline ends. The germline V gene encodes CDR1 SGHRS and CDR2 YFSETQ. CDR3 loop: CASSFSGGTDTQYF. The CDR3 coding sequence is TGCGCCAGCAGCTTTTCGGGGGGCACAGATACGCAGTATTTT.

V gene TRBV5-6 combines with J gene TRBJ1-5; 10 positions match TRBD1. Germline lookup yields CDR1 SGHDT and CDR2 YYEEEE. V was clipped by 1 base and J by 7 bases; unmatched bases: 11. This CDR3 is built from 17 residues. DNA for the CDR3: TGTGCCAGCAGCTTGAGTTTGGGGGACAGGGGATCGCAGCCCCAGCATTTT. It is translated as CASSLSLGDRGSQPQHF.

This clone was picked up one time. The V and J genes are TRBV11-3 and TRBJ2-5, with 7 bases matching TRBD1. J was trimmed by 4 bases and V by 3 bases; bases with no gene match: 8. The length of the CDR3 is 15 residues. Germline values: CDR1 SGHNT, CDR2 YENEEA. The CDR3 reads CASSFDRERGETQYF. DNA of the CDR3: TGTGCCAGCAGCTTTGACAGGGAGAGAGGAGAGACCCAGTACTTC. Supplemented by reference TRBV11-3 and TRBJ2-5, the full variable domain reads EAGVVQSPRYKIIEKKQPVAFWCNPISGHNTLYWYLQNLGQGPELLIRYENEEAVDDSQLPKDRFSAERLKGVDSTLKIQPAELGDSAVYLCASSFDRERGETQYFGPGTRLLVL.